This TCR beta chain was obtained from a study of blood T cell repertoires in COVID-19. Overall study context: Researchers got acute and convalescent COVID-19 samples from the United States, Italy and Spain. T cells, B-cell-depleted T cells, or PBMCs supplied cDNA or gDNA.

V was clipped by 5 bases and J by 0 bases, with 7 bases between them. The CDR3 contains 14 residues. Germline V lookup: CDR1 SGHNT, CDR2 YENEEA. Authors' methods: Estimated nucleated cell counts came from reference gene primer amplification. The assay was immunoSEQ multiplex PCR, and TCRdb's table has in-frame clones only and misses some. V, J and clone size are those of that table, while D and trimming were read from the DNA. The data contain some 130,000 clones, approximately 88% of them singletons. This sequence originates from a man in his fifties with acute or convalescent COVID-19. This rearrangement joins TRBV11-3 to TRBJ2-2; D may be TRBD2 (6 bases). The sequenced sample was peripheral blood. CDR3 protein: CASSTGANTGELFF. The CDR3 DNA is TGTGCCAGCAGCACGGGAGCGAACACCGGGGAGCTGTTTTTT.